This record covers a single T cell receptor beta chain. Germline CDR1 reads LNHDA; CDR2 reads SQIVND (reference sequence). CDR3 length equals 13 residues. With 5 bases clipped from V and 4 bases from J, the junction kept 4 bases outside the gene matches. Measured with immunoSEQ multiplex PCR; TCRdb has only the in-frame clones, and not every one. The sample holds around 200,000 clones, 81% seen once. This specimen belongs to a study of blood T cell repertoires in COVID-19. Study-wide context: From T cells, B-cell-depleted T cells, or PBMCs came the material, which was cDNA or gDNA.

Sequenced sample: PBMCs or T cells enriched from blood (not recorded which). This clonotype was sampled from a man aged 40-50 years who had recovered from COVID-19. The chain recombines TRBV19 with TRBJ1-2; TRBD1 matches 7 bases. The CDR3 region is CASSSGGVYGYTF. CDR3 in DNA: TGTGCCAGTAGTTCAGGGGGAGTCTATGGCTACACCTTC.